The 25 T cell receptor beta chains below come from one sample, sequenced in a study of human T cells and chemical hapten exposure. TCRdb fed the RACE reads into MiXCR, producing one record per CDR3 protein. The sample carries roughly 380,000 distinct CDR3 sequences, about 5.1% recorded once. Regarding time point: pre-sensitization, week 0. Sample treatment: therapeutic diphenylcyclopropenone sensitization with weekly scalp DPC. This material consisted of whole blood, taken in connection with sensitization to the hapten diphenylcyclopropenone (DPC). Every receptor here comes from a woman in her fifties or sixties with alopecia areata. Some clones in this sample may be carry-over from other donors' samples.

This clonotype has at least ten counts. The chain recombines TRBV7-2 with TRBJ2-3; no definite D call. Germline CDR1 and CDR2: SGHTA and FQGNSA. CDR3 length: 15 residues. V lost 1 base and J 1 base, leaving 9 bases between the germline ends. CDR3 DNA: TGTGCCAGCAGCTTAGGTCACAGTCGCACAGATACGCAGTATTTT. Protein sequence: CASSLGHSRTDTQYF.

This chain connects TRBV3-1 to TRBJ2-7; D unclear. Trimming took 2 bases from V and 2 from J, leaving 10 bases between them. Germline-derived CDR1 and CDR2 are LGHDT and YNNKEL (reference sequence). This CDR3 comprises 14 residues. This CDR3 is CASSQNAYPYEQYF. The CDR3 coding sequence is TGTGCCAGCAGCCAAAATGCCTACCCCTACGAGCAGTACTTC.

V and J are TRBV19 and TRBJ1-3; D is unclear. This CDR3 has 19 residues. Germline lookup yields CDR1 LNHDA and CDR2 SQIVND (reference sequence). Trimming removed 3 bases from V and 0 bases from J, with 21 bases in between. CDR3 amino acids: CASSIGPLARSSSGNTIYF. CDR3 sequence (DNA): TGTGCCAGTAGTATCGGGCCATTGGCCAGGTCGAGCTCTGGAAACACCATATATTTT. Using reference TRBV19 and TRBJ1-3 for the parts outside the CDR3, the full variable domain is DGGITQSPKYLFRKEGQNVTLSCEQNLNHDAMYWYRQDPGQGLRLIYYSQIVNDFQKGDIAEGYSVSREKKESFPLTVTSAQKNPTAFYLCASSIGPLARSSSGNTIYFGEGSWLTVV.

V and J are TRBV4-3 and TRBJ1-6; D gene unclear. V gave up 0 bases and J gave up 17 bases, with 14 bases separating them. CDR1 LGHNA and CDR2 YSLEER come from the germline V gene. This CDR3 is built from 13 residues. CDR3 coding DNA: TGCGCCAGCAGCCAAGAGGAAGCCGGCGGGTTCCACTTT. Translation: CASSQEEAGGFHF.

The chain has TRBV28 and TRBJ2-7, with TRBD2 as a possible D gene (6 bases). CDR3 length: 15 residues. The V and J ends lost 6 bases and 1 base respectively, with 16 bases between them. Germline assignment: CDR1 MDHEN and CDR2 SYDVKM. The CDR3 sequence is CASSFALGGSYEQYF. The CDR3 DNA sequence: TGTGCCAGCAGCTTCGCTTTGGGGGGTTCCTACGAGCAGTACTTC. Full variable domain (missing parts from reference TRBV28 and TRBJ2-7): DVKVTQSSRYLVKRTGEKVFLECVQDMDHENMFWYRQDPGLGLRLIYFSYDVKMKEKGDIPEGYSVSREKKERFSLILESASTNQTSMYLCASSFALGGSYEQYFGPGTRLTVT.

The table lists this clonotype with a few counts. J is TRBJ1-2 and V is TRBV7-9; TRBD1 aligns across 8 bases. J was trimmed by 6 bases and V by 2 bases; bases with no gene match: 8. This CDR3 contains 15 residues. CDR1 and CDR2 (germline): SEHNR, FQNEAQ (reference sequence). The CDR3, as DNA: TGTGCCAGCAGCTTAAGCTCCAGGGGGCCGAATGGCTACACCTTC. It translates to CASSLSSRGPNGYTF.

This chain connects TRBV6-2 or TRBV6-3 to TRBJ2-1, with D possibly TRBD2 on 5 matching bases. CDR1 and CDR2 from the germline V gene are MNHEY and SVGEGT. Trimming took off 4 bases at V and 7 bases at J, with 14 bases between the two ends. CDR3 length: 14 amino acids. The DNA for the CDR3 is TGTGCCAGCAGTTCCTTCAGTAGGAGGAATGAGCAGTTCTTC. Amino acid sequence: CASSSFSRRNEQFF.

The CDR3 bases are TGTGCCAGCAGCTTAGCGGGGACAGAGGTTGCTTTCTTT. Its protein is CASSLAGTEVAFF. This chain joins TRBV7-9 and TRBJ1-1, with 7 bases aligning to TRBD1. CDR1 is SEHNR, CDR2 FQNEAQ, per germline (reference sequence). The CDR3 sequence is 13 residues long. After removal of 0 bases from V and 11 bases from J, the junction contained 6 bases not matched to a gene.

The gene calls are TRBV2 and TRBJ1-4; D gene uncertain. Trimming left V 7 bases short and J 0 bases short, with 15 bases between. The CDR3 is 16 amino acids. Looked up from germline, CDR1 is SNHLY and CDR2 is FYNNEI. The CDR3 region has the DNA TGTGCCAGCAATACTTGGGGATCTGCAACTAATGAAAAACTGTTTTTT. As protein: CASNTWGSATNEKLFF. The full variable domain, with the rest looked up from reference TRBV2 and TRBJ1-4, is EPEVTQTPSHQVTQMGQEVILRCVPISNHLYFYWYRQILGQKVEFLVSFYNNEISEKSEIFDDQFSVERPDGSNFTLKIRSTKLEDSAMYFCASNTWGSATNEKLFFGSGTQLSVL.

There are many counts of this clonotype. J is TRBJ2-6 and V is TRBV5-1; D might be TRBD2 (5 bases). The CDR3 is 16 amino acids. V was pared by 0 bases and J by 0 bases, with 7 bases between. CDR1 and CDR2 from the germline V gene are SGHRS and YFSETQ. The CDR3 DNA reads as TGCGCCAGCAGCTTGGTTGGGAGCTCTGGGGCCAACGTCCTGACTTTC. Protein product: CASSLVGSSGANVLTF.

At least ten counts were recorded for this clonotype. The rearrangement joins TRBV12-3 or TRBV12-4 to TRBJ2-2; maybe TRBD2 (5 bases). CDR3 size: 15 residues. With 0 bases removed from V and 5 bases from J, the gap between germline ends came to 10 bases. The CDR3 DNA reads as TGTGCCAGCAGTTTAGCCGGGGTAGAAACCGGGGAGCTGTTTTTT. It is translated as CASSLAGVETGELFF.

This clonotype was observed a few times. Because it lacks the conserved phenylalanine or tryptophan at the end, this CDR3 is likely a read error. It is unclear where the CDR3 begins or ends on the DNA, so no DNA is shown, and the CDR3 is as TCRdb lists it. This rearrangement joins TRBV6-4 to TRBJ2-7; the table's D call, TRBD2, has no DNA check behind it. Including both end residues, the CDR3 is 9 amino acids long. CDR1 and CDR2 from the germline V gene are MRHNA and SNTAGT. CDR3 sequence: CASSASSSP.

The chain employs TRBV20-1 and TRBJ2-7; D is ambiguous. With 5 bases removed from V and 2 bases from J, the gap between germline ends came to 10 bases. The CDR3 contains 12 residues. In germline, CDR1 is DFQATT, CDR2 SNEGSKA (reference sequence). The CDR3 DNA is TGCAGTGCTGCTGACCTCACCTACGAGCAGTACTTC. Protein sequence: CSAADLTYEQYF.

This clonotype was observed at least ten times. The CDR3 loop reads CASSLSLGNEQYF. The CDR3 coding sequence is TGTGCCAGCAGTTTATCGTTGGGGAATGAGCAGTACTTC. The genes are TRBV27 and TRBJ2-7; D unclear. The CDR3 length is 13 residues. V shed 0 bases and J shed 7 bases, with 10 bases lying between them. Per germline, CDR1 MNHEY and CDR2 SMNVEV (reference sequence).

This clonotype has a handful of counts. The chain has TRBV3-1 and TRBJ1-6; 12 positions match TRBD1. The germline CDR1 and CDR2 sequences are LGHDT and YNNKEL (reference sequence). J was trimmed by 8 bases and V by 4 bases; bases with no gene match: 3. The CDR3 is 15 amino acids. DNA of the CDR3: TGTGCCAGCAGCCGGGGACAGGGGGCGGATTCACCCCTCCACTTT. It specifies CASSRGQGADSPLHF.

The chain recombines TRBV2 with TRBJ1-4; D unclear. The length of the CDR3 is 12 residues. V dropped 6 bases and J dropped 5 bases, with 7 bases sitting between them. Germline lookup yields CDR1 SNHLY and CDR2 FYNNEI. CDR3 sequence reads: CASRGRNEKLFF. CDR3 DNA: TGTGCCAGCAGAGGGAGGAATGAAAAACTGTTTTTT.

The sample holds many counts of this clonotype. The chain joins TRBV3-1 to TRBJ2-5; D unclear. V lost 1 base and J 9 bases, leaving 15 bases between the germline ends. This CDR3 is 14 amino acids long. Germline values: CDR1 LGHDT, CDR2 YNNKEL (reference sequence). The CDR3 reads CASSQGNGVWAQYF. In nucleotides, the CDR3 is TGTGCCAGCAGCCAAGGGAATGGTGTATGGGCCCAGTACTTC.

This clonotype has more than one count but fewer than ten. This chain uses TRBV5-1 with TRBJ1-2, with D unresolved. Per the germline V gene, CDR1 is SGHRS and CDR2 is YFSETQ. The CDR3 is made up of 14 amino acids. V lost 4 bases to trimming and J lost 4 bases, with 14 bases between them. The CDR3 is CASSTGQELYGYTF. For the CDR3, the DNA is TGCGCCAGCAGCACCGGTCAGGAGCTCTATGGCTACACCTTC.

In its sample, this clonotype was seen many times. The chain uses TRBV6-1 and TRBJ2-7; 8 nucleotides match TRBD1. Losses at the gene ends were 6 bases for V and 5 bases for J; bases not matched to a gene: 18. The CDR3 sequence is 17 residues long. The germline V gene has CDR1 MNHNS and CDR2 SASEGT. The CDR3 nucleotides are TGTGCCAGCAGCCCTATCCCCTGGACAGGGTCGAGGGACGAGCAGTACTTC. This codes for CASSPIPWTGSRDEQYF.

The CDR3 nucleotides read TGCAGTGCTGTCGGACGGAACTATGGCTACACCTTC. It codes for CSAVGRNYGYTF. This chain connects TRBV20-1 to TRBJ1-2, with D unresolved. Germline V gene lookup returns CDR1 DFQATT and CDR2 SNEGSKA (reference sequence). V lost 5 bases to trimming and J lost 2 bases, with 9 bases between them. The CDR3 extends over 12 amino acids.

The V and J genes are TRBV6-1 and TRBJ1-4, with 8 bases aligning to TRBD1. Germline CDR1 is MNHNS and CDR2 is SASEGT. V shed 4 bases, J shed 10 bases, and the junction held 8 bases outside the gene matches. The CDR3 covers 14 residues. CDR3 protein: CASSALGQGRKLFF. CDR3 in DNA: TGTGCCAGCAGTGCCCTAGGACAGGGAAGAAAACTGTTTTTT.

This clonotype was detected only a few times. This rearrangement joins TRBV20-1 to TRBJ2-3; no clear D gene. This CDR3 has 11 residues. Trimming pared 2 bases from V and 2 bases from J, leaving 2 bases between. Germline V CDR1 and CDR2: DFQATT, SNEGSKA (reference sequence). CDR3 DNA: TGCAGTGCTAGATTCACAGATACGCAGTATTTT. Its protein product is CSARFTDTQYF.

In its sample, this clonotype was seen a few times. The rearrangement uses TRBV4-1 and TRBJ2-5; 8 nucleotides align to TRBD2. The CDR3 runs 14 residues. The V and J ends lost 3 bases and 5 bases, in that order; junction bases with no gene match: 5. CDR1 is MGHRA and CDR2 is YSYEKL in the germline V gene. The CDR3 protein is CASSHPTSDETQYF. In nucleotides, the CDR3 is TGCGCCAGCAGCCACCCGACTAGCGATGAGACCCAGTACTTC.

This clonotype was counted ten times or more. The rearrangement links TRBV29-1 to TRBJ2-3, with D perhaps matching TRBD2 (6 bases). Per the germline V gene, CDR1 is SQVTM and CDR2 is ANQGSEA. The CDR3 has 13 amino acids. V was pared by 6 bases and J by 2 bases, with 12 bases between. The CDR3: CSVGTSNTDTQYF. CDR3 bases: TGCAGCGTGGGGACTTCCAACACAGATACGCAGTATTTT.

This clonotype was recorded many times. The chain combines TRBV11-2 with TRBJ2-7, with 9 positions matching TRBD1. Unmatched junction bases numbered 4, after V lost 2 bases and J lost 2 bases. This CDR3 has 15 residues. Germline V gene sequence: CDR1 SGHAT, CDR2 FQNNGV. In DNA, the CDR3 is TGTGCCAGCAGCTTAATGGACAGGGGACCCTACGAGCAGTACTTC. This sequence encodes CASSLMDRGPYEQYF.